The next 20 T cell receptor beta chains were all read from a single sample in a study of read filtering for tumor transcriptome and immune sequencing. From approximately 400 ng of RNA, a library with molecular barcoded alpha/delta and beta/gamma adaptors was made. TCRdb reprocessed the reads via MiXCR and lists one record per CDR3 protein. The sample consists of fewer than 45,000 distinct CDR3 sequences, about an eighth of them appearing once. Material: a population of CD138-negative cells sorted from bone marrow. The receptors were sampled from a donor at least 40 years old with multiple myeloma.

This clonotype was seen repeatedly, ten times or more. This sequence joins TRBV4-2 and TRBJ2-1, with 11 bases fitting TRBD2. Germline-derived CDR1 and CDR2 are LGHNA and YNFKEQ. V shed 3 bases, J shed 8 bases, and the junction held 15 bases outside the gene matches. The CDR3 has 18 residues. The DNA for the CDR3 is TGTGCCAGCAGCCAGGAACCCCCGGGACTAGCGGTTAGGGATGAGCAGTTCTTC. Translated, it gives CASSQEPPGLAVRDEQFF.

The sample holds many counts of this clonotype. V usage is TRBV27 and J usage is TRBJ2-1, with D tentatively TRBD2 (5 bases). The CDR3 extends over 15 amino acids. Germline V gene data show CDR1 as MNHEY and CDR2 as SMNVEV (reference sequence). Trimming stripped 6 bases from V and 5 bases from J, with 17 bases between. The chain's CDR3 is CASSPWAGRNNEQFF. Written as DNA, the CDR3 is TGTGCCAGCAGCCCTTGGGCGGGCCGGAACAATGAGCAGTTCTTC.

At least ten counts were recorded for this clonotype. V is TRBV6-1 and J is TRBJ2-5; 10 nucleotides match TRBD1. The germline V gene encodes CDR1 MNHNS and CDR2 SASEGT. This CDR3 is 14 amino acids long. Germline trimming cut 7 bases from V and 4 bases from J; bases unmatched to any gene: 6. The CDR3 is CASTLDRGSETQYF. The DNA for the CDR3 is TGTGCCAGCACTCTGGACAGGGGGTCAGAGACCCAGTACTTC.

With respect to this clonotype: A much larger clone lies one base from this, so it may be a read error. The chain couples TRBV5-1 to TRBJ2-4, with D tentatively TRBD1 or TRBD2 (5 bases each). Trimming stripped 5 bases from V and 6 bases from J, with 18 bases between. Germline V gives CDR1 SGHRS, CDR2 YFSETQ. The CDR3 has 15 residues. CDR3: CASRGTGALLNIQYF. CDR3 sequence (DNA): TGCGCCAGCAGAGGCACCGGGGCCCTCCTAAACATTCAGTACTTC.

Of note for this clonotype: This likely came from a read error, as a far larger clone is one base away. The chain joins TRBV6-5 to TRBJ2-4; possibly TRBD2 for D (5 bases). This CDR3 is 13 amino acids long. In germline, CDR1 is MNHEY, CDR2 SVGAGI. CDR3 amino acids: CASGYYVASEQYF. The DNA for the CDR3 is TGTGCCAGCGGTTATTATGTAGCGTCTGAGCAGTACTTC.

There are many counts of this clonotype. The chain is built from TRBV28 and TRBJ2-1; the D gene could be TRBD1 or TRBD2 (6 bases each). Trimming shortened V by 3 bases and J by 7 bases, and 13 bases separated the two germline ends. The CDR3 totals 14 residues. CDR1 and CDR2 (germline): MDHEN, SYDVKM. CDR3 bases: TGTGCCAGCAGTTTCGGAGGAGGGGGGAATGAGCAGTTCTTC. Amino acids: CASSFGGGGNEQFF.

There are many counts of this clonotype. This chain joins TRBV20-1 and TRBJ2-7; no definite D call. Trimming cost V 3 bases and J 4 bases, with 16 bases left between them. CDR3 length equals 14 residues. Germline V gene lookup returns CDR1 DFQATT and CDR2 SNEGSKA (reference sequence). DNA for the CDR3: TGCAGTGCTAGTCGCAGAGCTAGATCTTACGAGCAGTACTTC. Its protein product is CSASRRARSYEQYF.

This clonotype has at least ten counts. This rearrangement joins TRBV7-9 to TRBJ2-7; tentatively, D is TRBD1 (5 bases). Germline V gene lookup returns CDR1 SEHNR and CDR2 FQNEAQ (reference sequence). Trimming pared 1 base from V and 0 bases from J, leaving 10 bases between. CDR3 size: 15 residues. The CDR3 sequence: CASSLDRYLSYEQYF. Written as DNA, the CDR3 is TGTGCCAGCAGCTTAGACAGGTACCTCTCCTACGAGCAGTACTTC.

This clonotype was observed a handful of times. CDR3 residues: CATRGATYYEQYF. CDR3 nucleotides: TGTGCCACCCGGGGGGCCACCTACTACGAGCAGTACTTC. The chain has TRBV19 and TRBJ2-7; tentatively, D is TRBD2 (7 bases). With 10 bases removed from V and 3 bases from J, the gap between germline ends came to 16 bases. The CDR3 has 13 residues. Germline-derived CDR1 and CDR2 are LNHDA and SQIVND (reference sequence).

This clonotype was counted many times. This chain connects TRBV11-3 to TRBJ2-7, with D perhaps matching TRBD1 (6 bases). The CDR3 sequence is 14 residues long. V lost 5 bases and J 6 bases, leaving 17 bases between the germline ends. Per the germline V gene, CDR1 is SGHNT and CDR2 is YENEEA. CDR3 DNA sequence: TGTGCCAGCAGCCCCAGGGGTGGTTCGGGCGAGCAGTACTTC. It yields the protein CASSPRGGSGEQYF.

The gene calls are TRBV27 and TRBJ2-3; the D is unclear. The CDR3 has 15 residues. Germline loops: CDR1 MNHEY, CDR2 SMNVEV (reference sequence). Trimming removed 3 bases at V and 4 bases at J, with 14 bases between. CDR3 protein: CASSFGMLRADTQYF. CDR3 coding DNA: TGTGCCAGCAGTTTTGGGATGCTGAGAGCAGATACGCAGTATTTT.

This clonotype was counted ten times or more. CDR3 nucleotides: TGTGCCAGCAGTGTATCAGCGGGAGCCGAGCAGTACTTC. Amino acid sequence: CASSVSAGAEQYF. The V gene is TRBV2, the J gene TRBJ2-7; 8 bases are shared with TRBD2. The CDR3 runs 13 residues. J lost 6 bases, V lost 4 bases, and 5 bases had no gene match. Germline V CDR1 and CDR2: SNHLY, FYNNEI.

This chain joins TRBV12-3 or TRBV12-4 and TRBJ2-7, with TRBD2 identical over 9 bases. V was clipped by 6 bases and J by 3 bases; unmatched bases: 0. This CDR3 has 12 amino acids. CDR3 DNA sequence: TGTGCCAGCAGAGCGGGAGGCTACGAGCAGTACTTC. Its translation is CASRAGGYEQYF.

There are many counts of this clonotype. This sequence joins TRBV24-1 and TRBJ2-5, with a tentative D call TRBD1 (5 bases). Germline V gene data show CDR1 as KGHDR and CDR2 as SFDVKD. Trimming removed 9 bases from V and 5 bases from J, with 21 bases in between. The CDR3 is 15 amino acids. CDR3 sequence: CATGAPQVFLETQYF. Written as DNA, the CDR3 is TGTGCCACCGGCGCCCCACAGGTTTTCCTTGAGACCCAGTACTTC.

This clonotype was picked up many times. The rearrangement links TRBV7-2 to TRBJ1-6; 7 bases match TRBD1. The length of the CDR3 is 15 residues. Germline V gene sequence: CDR1 SGHTA, CDR2 FQGNSA. Trimming cost V 5 bases and J 6 bases; bases outside gene matches: 7. CDR3 coding DNA: TGTGCCAGCAGCATTCGGACAGGCCTTAATTCACCCCTCCACTTT. Translation gives CASSIRTGLNSPLHF.

As to this clonotype: This probably arose from a read error, given a far larger clone one base away. The chain couples TRBV7-2 to TRBJ2-1; possibly TRBD2 for D (5 bases). The CDR3 spans 11 residues. Germline lookup yields CDR1 SGHTA and CDR2 FQGNSA. The CDR3 loop is CASSSRDEQSF. CDR3 coding DNA: TGTGCCAGCAGCTCGAGGGATGAGCAGTCCTTC. The variable domain in full, with the rest retrieved from reference TRBV7-2 and TRBJ2-1, is GAGVSQSPSNKVTEKGKDVELRCDPISGHTALYWYRQSLGQGLEFLIYFQGNSAPDKSGLPSDRFSAERTGGSVSTLTIQRTQQEDSAVYLCASSSRDEQSFGPGTRLTVL.

On this clonotype: This clone may be a read error of a much larger clone one base away. This sequence joins TRBV7-2 and TRBJ2-2; 12 nucleotides match TRBD2. The ends lost 5 bases at V and 1 base at J; junction bases unmatched: 2. CDR3 length equals 16 residues. Germline lookup yields CDR1 SGHTA and CDR2 FQGNSA. The DNA of the CDR3 is TGTGCCAGCAGCCCGACTAGCGGGAGGAACACCGGGGAGCTGTTTTTT. Encoded protein: CASSPTSGRNTGELFF.

Many counts were recorded for this clonotype. This chain joins TRBV10-3 and TRBJ2-5; D gene unclear. V was clipped by 2 bases and J by 1 base, with 5 bases between them. This CDR3 contains 13 residues. The germline V gene has CDR1 ENHRY and CDR2 SYGVKD. In DNA, the CDR3 is TGTGCCATCAGTGAGGGATTCCAAGAGACCCAGTACTTC. It is translated as CAISEGFQETQYF.

This clonotype was seen many times. The chain carries TRBV9 and TRBJ2-7; D perhaps matches TRBD1 (6 bases). The V gene's germline CDR1 is SGDLS and CDR2 YYNGEE. V lost 0 bases and J 0 bases, leaving 10 bases between the germline ends. The CDR3 consists of 15 residues. The DNA of the CDR3 is TGTGCCAGCAGCGTAGCTGACAGGAGCTCCTACGAGCAGTACTTC. As protein: CASSVADRSSYEQYF.

This clonotype was seen many times. A much bigger clone sits one base away, suggesting this may be a read error. The chain joins TRBV6-2 or TRBV6-3 to TRBJ2-1, with TRBD2 matching over 11 bases. Germline-derived CDR1 and CDR2 are MNHEY and SVGEGT. The CDR3 has 18 amino acids. CDR3 protein: CASSLDPIAGGRYNGQFF. Written as DNA, the CDR3 is TGTGCCAGCAGTCTAGACCCAATAGCGGGAGGGCGGTACAATGGGCAGTTCTTC.